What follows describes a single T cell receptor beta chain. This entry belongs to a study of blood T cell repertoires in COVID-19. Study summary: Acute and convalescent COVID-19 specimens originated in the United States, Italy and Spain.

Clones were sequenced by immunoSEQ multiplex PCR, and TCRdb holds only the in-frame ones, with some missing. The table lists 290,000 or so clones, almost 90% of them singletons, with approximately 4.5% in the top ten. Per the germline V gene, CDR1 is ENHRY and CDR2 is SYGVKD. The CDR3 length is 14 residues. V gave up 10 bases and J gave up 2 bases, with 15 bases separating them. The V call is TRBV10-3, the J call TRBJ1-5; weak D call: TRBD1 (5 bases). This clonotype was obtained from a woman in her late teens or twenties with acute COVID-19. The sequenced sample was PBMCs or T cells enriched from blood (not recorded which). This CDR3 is CATLGTLGNQPQHF. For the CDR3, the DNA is TGTGCCACCCTCGGGACTTTAGGCAATCAGCCCCAGCATTTT.